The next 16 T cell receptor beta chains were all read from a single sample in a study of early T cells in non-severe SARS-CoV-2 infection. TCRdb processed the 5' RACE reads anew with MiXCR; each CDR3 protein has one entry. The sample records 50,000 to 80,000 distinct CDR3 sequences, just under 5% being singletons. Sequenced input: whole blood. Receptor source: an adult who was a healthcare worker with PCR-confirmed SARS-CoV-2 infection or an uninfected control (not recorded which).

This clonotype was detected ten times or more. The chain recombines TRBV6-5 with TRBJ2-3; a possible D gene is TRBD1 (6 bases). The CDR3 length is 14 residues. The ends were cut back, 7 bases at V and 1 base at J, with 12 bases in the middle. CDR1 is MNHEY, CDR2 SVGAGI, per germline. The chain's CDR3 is CASKSDSGTDTQYF. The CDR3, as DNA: TGTGCCAGCAAATCGGACAGCGGCACAGATACGCAGTATTTT.

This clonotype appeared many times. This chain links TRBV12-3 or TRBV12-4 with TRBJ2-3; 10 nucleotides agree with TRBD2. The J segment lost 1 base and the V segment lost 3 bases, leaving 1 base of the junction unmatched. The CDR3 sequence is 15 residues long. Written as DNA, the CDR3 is TGTGCCAGCAGTTTTCTAGCGGGAGGCACAGATACGCAGTATTTT. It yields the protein CASSFLAGGTDTQYF.

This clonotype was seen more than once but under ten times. CDR3 amino acids: CSVTGTSVYNEQFF. In nucleotides, the CDR3 is TGCAGTGTTACCGGGACTAGCGTCTACAATGAGCAGTTCTTC. The chain employs TRBV20-1 and TRBJ2-1; 10 bases agree with TRBD2. Germline values: CDR1 DFQATT, CDR2 SNEGSKA (reference sequence). There are 14 residues in the CDR3. V shed 7 bases, J shed 3 bases, and the junction held 6 bases outside the gene matches.

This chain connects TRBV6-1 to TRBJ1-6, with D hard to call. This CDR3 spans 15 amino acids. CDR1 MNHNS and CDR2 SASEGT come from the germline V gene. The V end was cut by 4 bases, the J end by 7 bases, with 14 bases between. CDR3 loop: CASSVGQTRNSPLHF. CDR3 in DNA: TGTGCCAGCAGTGTTGGGCAGACGCGAAATTCACCCCTCCACTTT.

The chain's CDR3 is CSPVKQGTEAFF. CDR3 bases: TGCAGCCCCGTCAAACAGGGCACTGAAGCTTTCTTT. The chain is built from TRBV29-1 and TRBJ1-1; maybe TRBD1 (6 bases). This CDR3 spans 12 amino acids. V lost 8 bases to trimming and J lost 4 bases, with 14 bases between them. The germline V gene encodes CDR1 SQVTM and CDR2 ANQGSEA.

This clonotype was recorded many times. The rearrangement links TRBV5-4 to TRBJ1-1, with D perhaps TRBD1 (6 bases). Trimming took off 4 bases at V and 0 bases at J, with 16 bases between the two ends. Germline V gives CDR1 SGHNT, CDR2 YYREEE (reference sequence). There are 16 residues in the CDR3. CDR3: CASSPTPTGVNTEAFF. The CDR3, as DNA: TGTGCCAGCAGCCCTACCCCGACAGGCGTGAACACTGAAGCTTTCTTT.

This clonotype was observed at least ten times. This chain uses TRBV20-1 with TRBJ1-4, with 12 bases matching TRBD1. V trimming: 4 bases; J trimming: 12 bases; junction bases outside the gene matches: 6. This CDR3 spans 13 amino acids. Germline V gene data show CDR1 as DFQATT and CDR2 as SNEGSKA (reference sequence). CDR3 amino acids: CSAMGQGAQELFF. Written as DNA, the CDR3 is TGCAGTGCTATGGGACAGGGGGCACAGGAACTGTTTTTT.

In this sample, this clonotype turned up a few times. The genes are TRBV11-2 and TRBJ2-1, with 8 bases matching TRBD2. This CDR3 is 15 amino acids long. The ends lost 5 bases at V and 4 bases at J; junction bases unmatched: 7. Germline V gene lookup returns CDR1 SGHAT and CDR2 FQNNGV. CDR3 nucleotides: TGTGCCAGCAGCCTTAGCGGGGCCGCTTACAATGAGCAGTTCTTC. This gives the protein CASSLSGAAYNEQFF.

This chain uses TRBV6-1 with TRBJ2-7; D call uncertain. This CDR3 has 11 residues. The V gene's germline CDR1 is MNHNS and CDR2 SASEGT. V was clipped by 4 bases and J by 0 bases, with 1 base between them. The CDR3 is CASSGSYEQYF. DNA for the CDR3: TGTGCCAGCAGTGGCTCCTACGAGCAGTACTTC.

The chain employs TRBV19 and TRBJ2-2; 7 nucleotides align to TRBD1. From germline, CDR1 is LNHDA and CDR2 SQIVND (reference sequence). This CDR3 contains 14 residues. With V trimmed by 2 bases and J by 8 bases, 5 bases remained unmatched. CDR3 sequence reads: CASSIIPDRGELFF. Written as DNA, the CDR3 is TGTGCCAGTAGTATAATCCCGGACAGGGGGGAGCTGTTTTTT.

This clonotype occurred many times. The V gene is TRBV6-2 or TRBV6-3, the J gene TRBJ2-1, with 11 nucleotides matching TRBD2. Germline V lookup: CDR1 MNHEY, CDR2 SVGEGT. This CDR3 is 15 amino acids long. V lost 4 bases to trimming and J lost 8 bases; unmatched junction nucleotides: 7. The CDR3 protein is CASSSIGLAGDEQFF. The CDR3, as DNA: TGTGCCAGCAGTTCGATAGGACTAGCGGGTGATGAGCAGTTCTTC.

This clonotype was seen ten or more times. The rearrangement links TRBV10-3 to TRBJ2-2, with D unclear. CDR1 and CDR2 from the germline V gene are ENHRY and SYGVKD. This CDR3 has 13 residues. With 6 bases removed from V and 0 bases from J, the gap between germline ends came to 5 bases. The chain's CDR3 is CAIRDPNTGELFF. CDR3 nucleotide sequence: TGTGCCATCAGGGACCCGAACACCGGGGAGCTGTTTTTT.

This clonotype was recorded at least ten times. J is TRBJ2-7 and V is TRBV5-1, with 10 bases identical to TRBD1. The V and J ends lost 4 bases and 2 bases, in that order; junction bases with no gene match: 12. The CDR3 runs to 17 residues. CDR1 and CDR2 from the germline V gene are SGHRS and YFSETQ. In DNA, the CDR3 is TGCGCCAGCAGCCCAACCTTACCGGGACAGGGGACCTACGAGCAGTACTTC. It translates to CASSPTLPGQGTYEQYF.

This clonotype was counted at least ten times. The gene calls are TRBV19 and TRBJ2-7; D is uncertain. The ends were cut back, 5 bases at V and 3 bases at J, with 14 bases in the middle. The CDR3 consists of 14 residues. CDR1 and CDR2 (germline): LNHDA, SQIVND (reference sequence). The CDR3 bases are TGTGCCAGTAGTCCAAGGACGGCTCTCTACGAGCAGTACTTC. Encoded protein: CASSPRTALYEQYF.

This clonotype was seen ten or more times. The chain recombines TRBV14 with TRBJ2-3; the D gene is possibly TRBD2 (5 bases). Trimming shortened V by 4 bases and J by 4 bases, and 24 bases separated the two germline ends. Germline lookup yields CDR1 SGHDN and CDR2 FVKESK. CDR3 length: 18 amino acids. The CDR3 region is CASSPFEILVDSADTQYF. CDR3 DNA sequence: TGTGCCAGCAGCCCTTTTGAGATTCTGGTGGATAGCGCAGATACGCAGTATTTT. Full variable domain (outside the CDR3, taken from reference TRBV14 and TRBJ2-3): EAGVTQFPSHSVIEKGQTVTLRCDPISGHDNLYWYRRVMGKEIKFLLHFVKESKQDESGMPNNRFLAERTGGTYSTLKVQPAELEDSGVYFCASSPFEILVDSADTQYFGPGTRLTVL.

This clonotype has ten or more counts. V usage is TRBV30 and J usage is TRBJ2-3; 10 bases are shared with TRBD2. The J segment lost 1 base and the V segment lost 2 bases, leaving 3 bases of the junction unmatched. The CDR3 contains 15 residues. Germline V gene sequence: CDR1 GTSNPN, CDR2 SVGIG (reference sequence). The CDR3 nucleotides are TGTGCCTGGAGTTTGGGGACTAGCGGCACAGATACGCAGTATTTT. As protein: CAWSLGTSGTDTQYF.